This T cell receptor beta chain comes out of a study of Graves' ophthalmopathy and Graves' hyperthyroidism. Study-level background: Prior to any treatment, peripheral blood was collected at the time of initial diagnosis. Notes on the study in general: Detected in blood as well were most expanded thyroid clonotypes with frequency above 0.001. Ophthalmopathy versus stable hyperthyroidism: 13-signature model gave less than 90% sensitivity, less than 82% specificity.

The source of the PBMCs was 9.5 to 10 ml of fresh peripheral blood. Germline loops: CDR1 SGHTA, CDR2 FQGNSA. Trimming took off 6 bases at V and 4 bases at J, with 18 bases between the two ends. The CDR3 has 15 residues. As the template, RNA transcripts were used to amplify TCR beta CDR3 regions. RT-PCR in the first round used HTBI primers; a second-round multiplex PCR followed. MiXCR, run by TCRdb on the multiplex PCR reads, gives a single entry per CDR3 protein. The data contain 660,000 or so distinct CDR3 sequences, over 40% of them seen just once; the ten biggest clones take up over 2.5%. This clonotype appeared a few times. The target antigen is unknown.

The chain uses TRBV7-2 and TRBJ1-2; a possible D gene is TRBD1 (5 bases). The TCR sequence derives from an adult man with Graves' ophthalmopathy. The sequenced material came from peripheral blood. DNA for the CDR3: TGTGCCAGCAGTTTGACCGGGGCACTATCCTATGGCTACACCTTC. Protein sequence: CASSLTGALSYGYTF.